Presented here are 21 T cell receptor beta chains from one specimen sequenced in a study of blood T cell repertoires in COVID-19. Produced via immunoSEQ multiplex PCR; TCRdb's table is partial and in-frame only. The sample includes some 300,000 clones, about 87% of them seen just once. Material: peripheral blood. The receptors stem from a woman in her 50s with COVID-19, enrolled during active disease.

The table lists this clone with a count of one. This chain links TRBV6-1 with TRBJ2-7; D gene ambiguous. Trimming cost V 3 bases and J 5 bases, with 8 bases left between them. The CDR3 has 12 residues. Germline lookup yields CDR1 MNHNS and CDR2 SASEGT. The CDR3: CASSDVVDEQYF. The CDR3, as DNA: TGTGCCAGCAGTGACGTAGTTGACGAGCAGTACTTC.

The CDR3 region has the DNA TGTGCCAGCAGTTACTCCGTGGGAGGGGGTGAAGCTTTCTTT. Amino acid sequence: CASSYSVGGGEAFF. The V and J genes are TRBV6-6 and TRBJ1-1; TRBD1 might be the D (6 bases). The V and J ends lost 0 bases and 7 bases respectively, with 12 bases between them. This CDR3 comprises 14 residues. From germline, CDR1 is MNHNY and CDR2 SVGAGI (reference sequence).

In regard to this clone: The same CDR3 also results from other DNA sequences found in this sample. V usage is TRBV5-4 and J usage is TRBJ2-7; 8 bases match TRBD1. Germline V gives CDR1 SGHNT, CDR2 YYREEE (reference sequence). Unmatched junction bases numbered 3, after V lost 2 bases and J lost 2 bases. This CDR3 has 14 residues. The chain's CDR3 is CASSFGTGAYEQYF. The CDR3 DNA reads TGTGCCAGCAGCTTTGGGACAGGCGCCTACGAGCAGTACTTC.

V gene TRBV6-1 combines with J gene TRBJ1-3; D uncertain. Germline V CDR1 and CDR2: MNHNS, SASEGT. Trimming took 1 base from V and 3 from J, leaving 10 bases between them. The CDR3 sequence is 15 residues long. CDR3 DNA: TGTGCCAGCAGTGAAGTAAGCCTCGTTGGAAACACCATATATTTT. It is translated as CASSEVSLVGNTIYF.

CDR3: CASSPETGVTKNIQYF. The DNA of the CDR3 is TGTGCCAGCTCACCGGAGACAGGGGTAACCAAAAACATTCAGTACTTC. The rearrangement links TRBV18 to TRBJ2-4; 8 bases are shared with TRBD1. The germline gives CDR1 KGHSH, CDR2 LQKENI. This CDR3 is built from 16 residues. With V trimmed by 3 bases and J by 2 bases, 6 bases remained unmatched. The complete variable domain, with remaining parts taken from reference TRBV18 and TRBJ2-4, reads NAGVMQNPRHLVRRRGQEARLRCSPMKGHSHVYWYRQLPEEGLKFMVYLQKENIIDESGMPKERFSAEFPKEGPSILRIQQVVRGDSAAYFCASSPETGVTKNIQYFGAGTRLSVL.

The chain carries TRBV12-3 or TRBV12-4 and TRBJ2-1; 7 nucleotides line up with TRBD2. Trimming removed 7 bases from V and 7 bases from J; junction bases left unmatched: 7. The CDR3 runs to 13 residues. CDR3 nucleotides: TGTGCCAGCACCCAGACTAGCCAAAATGAGCAGTTCTTC. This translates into CASTQTSQNEQFF.

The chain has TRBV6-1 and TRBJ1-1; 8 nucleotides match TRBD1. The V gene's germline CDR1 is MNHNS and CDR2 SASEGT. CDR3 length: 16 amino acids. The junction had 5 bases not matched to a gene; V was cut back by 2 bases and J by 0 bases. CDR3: CASSELTGGVNTEAFF. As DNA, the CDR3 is TGTGCCAGCAGTGAACTTACAGGGGGAGTGAACACTGAAGCTTTCTTT.

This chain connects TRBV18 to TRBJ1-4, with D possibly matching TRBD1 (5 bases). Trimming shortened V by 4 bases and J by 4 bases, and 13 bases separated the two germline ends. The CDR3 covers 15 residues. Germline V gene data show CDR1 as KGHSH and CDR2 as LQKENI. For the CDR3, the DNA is TGTGCCAGCTCACTACCGACAGACGTTAATGAAAAACTGTTTTTT. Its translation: CASSLPTDVNEKLFF. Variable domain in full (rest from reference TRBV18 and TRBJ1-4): NAGVMQNPRHLVRRRGQEARLRCSPMKGHSHVYWYRQLPEEGLKFMVYLQKENIIDESGMPKERFSAEFPKEGPSILRIQQVVRGDSAAYFCASSLPTDVNEKLFFGSGTQLSVL.

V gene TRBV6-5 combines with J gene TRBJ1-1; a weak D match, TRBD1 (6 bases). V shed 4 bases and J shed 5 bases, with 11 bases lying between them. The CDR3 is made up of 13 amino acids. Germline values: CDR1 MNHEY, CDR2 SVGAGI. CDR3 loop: CASSLHRATEAFF. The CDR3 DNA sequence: TGTGCCAGCAGTTTACACAGGGCTACTGAAGCTTTCTTT.

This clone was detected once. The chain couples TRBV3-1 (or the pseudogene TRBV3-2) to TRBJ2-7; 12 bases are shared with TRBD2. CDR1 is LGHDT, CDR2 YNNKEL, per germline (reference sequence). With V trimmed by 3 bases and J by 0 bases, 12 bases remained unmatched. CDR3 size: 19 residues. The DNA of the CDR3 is TGTGCCAGCAGCCACGCTCCGGGACTAGCGGGCCTCAGCTCCTACGAGCAGTACTTC. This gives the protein CASSHAPGLAGLSSYEQYF.

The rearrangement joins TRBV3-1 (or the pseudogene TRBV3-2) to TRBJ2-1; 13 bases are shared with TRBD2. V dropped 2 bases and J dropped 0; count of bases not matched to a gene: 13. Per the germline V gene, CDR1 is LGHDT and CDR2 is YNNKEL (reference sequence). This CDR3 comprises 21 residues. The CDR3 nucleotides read TGTGCCAGCAGCCAAAAACCGCCGGGACTAGCGGGAAGAAGCTCCTACAATGAGCAGTTCTTC. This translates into CASSQKPPGLAGRSSYNEQFF.

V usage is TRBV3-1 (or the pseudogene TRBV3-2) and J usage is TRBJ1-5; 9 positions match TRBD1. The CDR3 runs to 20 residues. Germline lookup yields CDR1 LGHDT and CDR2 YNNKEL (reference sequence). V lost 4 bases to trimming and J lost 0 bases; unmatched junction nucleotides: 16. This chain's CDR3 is CASSPTLGQGRSFSNQPQHF. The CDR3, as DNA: TGTGCCAGCAGCCCCACTTTAGGACAGGGGCGATCTTTTAGCAATCAGCCCCAGCATTTT.

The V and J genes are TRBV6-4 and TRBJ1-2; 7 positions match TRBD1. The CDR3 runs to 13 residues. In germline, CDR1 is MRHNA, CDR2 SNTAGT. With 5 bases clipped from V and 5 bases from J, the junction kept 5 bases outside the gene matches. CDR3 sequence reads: CASSRDSGYGYTF. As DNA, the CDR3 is TGTGCCAGCAGTCGGGACAGCGGATATGGCTACACCTTC.

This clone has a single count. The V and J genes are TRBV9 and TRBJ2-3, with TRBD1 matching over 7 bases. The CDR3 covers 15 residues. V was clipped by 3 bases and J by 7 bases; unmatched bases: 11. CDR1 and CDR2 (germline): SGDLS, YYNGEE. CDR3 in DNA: TGTGCCAGCAGCGCCGATACAGGGGCTGGTTATACGCAGTATTTT. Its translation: CASSADTGAGYTQYF.

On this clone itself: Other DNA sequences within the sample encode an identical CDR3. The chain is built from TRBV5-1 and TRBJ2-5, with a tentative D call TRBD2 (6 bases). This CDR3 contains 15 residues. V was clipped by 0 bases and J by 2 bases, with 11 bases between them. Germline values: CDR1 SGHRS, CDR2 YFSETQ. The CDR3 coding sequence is TGCGCCAGCAGCTTGGGGGGGAGGTTACAAGAGACCCAGTACTTC. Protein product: CASSLGGRLQETQYF.

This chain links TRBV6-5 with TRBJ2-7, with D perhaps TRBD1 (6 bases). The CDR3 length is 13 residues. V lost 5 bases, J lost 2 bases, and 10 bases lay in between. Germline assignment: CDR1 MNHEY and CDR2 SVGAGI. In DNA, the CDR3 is TGTGCCAGCAGTCGGACAGCTACCTACGAGCAGTACTTC. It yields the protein CASSRTATYEQYF.

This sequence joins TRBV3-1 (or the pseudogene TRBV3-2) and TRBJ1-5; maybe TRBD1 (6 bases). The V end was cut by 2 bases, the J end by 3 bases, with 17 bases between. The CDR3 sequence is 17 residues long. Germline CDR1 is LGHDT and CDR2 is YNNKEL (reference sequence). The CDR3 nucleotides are TGTGCCAGCAGCCAAAACAACGGGGCAGGGGTCAATCAGCCCCAGCATTTT. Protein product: CASSQNNGAGVNQPQHF.

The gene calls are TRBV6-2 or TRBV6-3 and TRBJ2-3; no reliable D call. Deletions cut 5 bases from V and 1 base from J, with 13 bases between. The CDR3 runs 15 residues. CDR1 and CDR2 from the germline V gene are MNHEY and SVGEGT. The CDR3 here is CASSATSPGTDTQYF. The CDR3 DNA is TGTGCCAGCAGTGCGACTTCCCCGGGCACAGATACGCAGTATTTT.

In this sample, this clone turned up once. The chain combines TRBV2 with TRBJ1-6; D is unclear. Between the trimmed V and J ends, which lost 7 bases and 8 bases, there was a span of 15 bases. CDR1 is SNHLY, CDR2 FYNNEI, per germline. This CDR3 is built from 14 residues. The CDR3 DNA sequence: TGTGCCAGCAACTGGAGAGAGGGAGATTCACCCCTCCACTTT. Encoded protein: CASNWREGDSPLHF. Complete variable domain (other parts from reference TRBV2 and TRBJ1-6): EPEVTQTPSHQVTQMGQEVILRCVPISNHLYFYWYRQILGQKVEFLVSFYNNEISEKSEIFDDQFSVERPDGSNFTLKIRSTKLEDSAMYFCASNWREGDSPLHFGNGTRLTVT.

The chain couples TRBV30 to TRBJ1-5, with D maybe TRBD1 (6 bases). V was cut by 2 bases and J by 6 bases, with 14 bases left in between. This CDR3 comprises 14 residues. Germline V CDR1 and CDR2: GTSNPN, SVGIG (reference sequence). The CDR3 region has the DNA TGTGCCTGGAGTCGACAGGCCCTAAGTCAGCCCCAGCATTTT. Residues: CAWSRQALSQPQHF.

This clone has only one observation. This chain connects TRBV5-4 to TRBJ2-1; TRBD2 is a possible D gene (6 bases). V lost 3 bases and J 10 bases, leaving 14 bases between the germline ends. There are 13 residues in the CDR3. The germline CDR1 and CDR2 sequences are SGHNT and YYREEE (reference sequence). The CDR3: CASSYGTAKEQFF. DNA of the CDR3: TGTGCCAGCAGCTACGGGACTGCCAAAGAGCAGTTCTTC.